The 22 T cell receptor beta chains listed next were all sequenced from one sample in a study of CD8 T cells in ankylosing spondylitis. TCRdb processed the 5' RACE reads anew with MiXCR; each CDR3 protein has one entry. The table lists about 750,000 distinct CDR3 sequences, about 20% of them singletons, with under 20% in the top ten. For these receptors, no antigen is known. Study results and caveats: Ankylosing spondylitis blood seemed to carry a telltale TCR beta motif made of under ten highly homologous variants.

The sample comprised blood, either unsorted or a sorted T cell fraction (not recorded which). The receptors shown here come from a male donor with ankylosing spondylitis.

This clonotype occurred a few times. V and J are TRBV5-1 and TRBJ2-2; 13 bases agree with TRBD2. CDR1 SGHRS and CDR2 YFSETQ come from the germline V gene. The CDR3 extends over 18 amino acids. V gave up 0 bases and J gave up 6 bases; unmatched junction bases: 8. CDR3 loop: CASSLAPLAGGQAGELFF. Written as DNA, the CDR3 is TGCGCCAGCAGCTTGGCACCACTAGCGGGAGGGCAAGCCGGGGAGCTGTTTTTT.

The chain links TRBV6-2 or TRBV6-3 to TRBJ1-2; no reliable D call. Germline lookup yields CDR1 MNHEY and CDR2 SVGEGT. This CDR3 contains 13 residues. V lost 6 bases and J 4 bases, leaving 12 bases between the germline ends. The CDR3 nucleotides are TGTGCCAGCAGCACTGCAGAGTCCTATGGCTACACCTTC. This translates into CASSTAESYGYTF.

The chain combines TRBV5-1 with TRBJ1-5, with D possibly TRBD1 on 5 matching bases. Germline values: CDR1 SGHRS, CDR2 YFSETQ. V dropped 4 bases and J dropped 5 bases, with 10 bases sitting between them. There are 13 residues in the CDR3. CDR3 sequence reads: CASSPGRDQPQHF. The CDR3 bases are TGCGCCAGCAGCCCGGGACGGGATCAGCCCCAGCATTTT.

The table lists this clonotype with a few counts. The chain is built from TRBV6-1 and TRBJ2-6, with D unresolved. Germline V gene sequence: CDR1 MNHNS, CDR2 SASEGT. There are 14 residues in the CDR3. Deletions cut 6 bases from V and 0 bases from J, with 6 bases between. Here the CDR3 reads CASSRTSGANVLTF. In DNA form, the CDR3 reads TGTGCCAGCAGCCGTACCTCTGGGGCCAACGTCCTGACTTTC.

The V call is TRBV20-1, the J call TRBJ2-2; 7 positions match TRBD2. From germline, CDR1 is DFQATT and CDR2 SNEGSKA (reference sequence). Unmatched junction bases numbered 8, after V lost 6 bases and J lost 1 base. This CDR3 contains 15 residues. CDR3 protein: CSAATSGVNTGELFF. The CDR3 region has the DNA TGCAGTGCGGCTACCAGCGGGGTGAACACCGGGGAGCTGTTTTTT.

J is TRBJ1-1 and V is TRBV10-3, with TRBD1 as a possible D gene (5 bases). V gave up 2 bases and J gave up 5 bases, with 12 bases separating them. CDR1 is ENHRY and CDR2 is SYGVKD in the germline V gene. This CDR3 contains 14 residues. Here the CDR3 reads CAISETGPRTEAFF. CDR3 coding DNA: TGTGCCATCAGTGAGACAGGCCCCCGGACTGAAGCTTTCTTT.

The chain recombines TRBV12-3 or TRBV12-4 with TRBJ2-7; a possible D gene is TRBD2 (6 bases). V was pared by 5 bases and J by 1 base, with 9 bases between. The CDR3 runs 13 residues. The CDR3 spells CASSNGGSYEQYF. CDR3 DNA: TGTGCCAGCAGTAACGGGGGTTCCTACGAGCAGTACTTC.

This clonotype was detected a few times. This chain links TRBV9 with TRBJ2-5; maybe TRBD1 (7 bases). This CDR3 comprises 15 residues. Per the germline V gene, CDR1 is SGDLS and CDR2 is YYNGEE. V was clipped by 0 bases and J by 4 bases, with 13 bases between them. The CDR3, as DNA: TGTGCCAGCAGCGTAGGGACAGGAGGGTTAGAGACCCAGTACTTC. Its protein product is CASSVGTGGLETQYF. Together with reference TRBV9 and TRBJ2-5, the CDR3 gives the full variable domain: DSGVTQTPKHLITATGQRVTLRCSPRSGDLSVYWYQQSLDQGLQFLIQYYNGEERAKGNILERFSAQQFPDLHSELNLSSLELGDSALYFCASSVGTGGLETQYFGPGTRLLVL.

CDR3 nucleotide sequence: TGCAGTGCTAGTGGTCTAGCGGGCCCCTACGAGCAGTACTTC. As protein: CSASGLAGPYEQYF. This rearrangement joins TRBV20-1 to TRBJ2-7; 8 bases agree with TRBD2. V lost 3 bases to trimming and J lost 2 bases; unmatched junction nucleotides: 6. Germline CDR1 is DFQATT and CDR2 is SNEGSKA (reference sequence). The CDR3 totals 14 residues.

The chain carries TRBV6-2 or TRBV6-3 and TRBJ2-2, with 7 bases identical to TRBD1. J was trimmed by 5 bases and V by 7 bases; bases with no gene match: 4. Per the germline V gene, CDR1 is MNHEY and CDR2 is SVGEGT. This CDR3 is 13 amino acids long. CDR3 loop: CASTGQLTGELFF. The CDR3 nucleotides are TGTGCCAGCACGGGACAGCTGACCGGGGAGCTGTTTTTT.

This clonotype was found a few times. This sequence joins TRBV7-9 and TRBJ1-3; 7 bases align to TRBD1. CDR1 and CDR2 (germline): SEHNR, FQNEAQ (reference sequence). V shed 6 bases and J 2 bases; nucleotides not matched to a gene: 10. The CDR3 loop spans 16 amino acids. For the CDR3, the DNA is TGTGCCAGCAGTCGGGACAGAAGACTTACTGGAAACACCATATATTTT. This sequence encodes CASSRDRRLTGNTIYF.

This clonotype has at least ten counts. J is TRBJ1-2 and V is TRBV6-1; 11 bases align to TRBD1. CDR1 and CDR2 (germline): MNHNS, SASEGT. The V gene end was trimmed by 5 bases and the J gene end by 3 bases; junction bases not matched to a gene: 2. The CDR3 length is 14 residues. Here the CDR3 DNA reads TGTGCCAGCAGTCGGACAGGGGGCGACTATGGCTACACCTTC. Its translation is CASSRTGGDYGYTF.

This clonotype was counted many times. The rearrangement joins TRBV5-1 to TRBJ2-7, with no clear D. V was trimmed by 0 bases and J by 5 bases, leaving 9 bases between them. Per germline, CDR1 SGHRS and CDR2 YFSETQ. The CDR3 runs 13 residues. The CDR3 reads CASSLARVNEQYF. As DNA, the CDR3 is TGCGCCAGCAGCTTGGCCCGGGTCAACGAGCAGTACTTC.

This clonotype was seen a handful of times. The chain recombines TRBV5-4 with TRBJ2-4; D may be TRBD1 or TRBD2 (5 bases each). This CDR3 contains 14 residues. V lost 0 bases, J lost 6 bases, and 10 bases lay in between. Germline loops: CDR1 SGHNT, CDR2 YYREEE (reference sequence). CDR3 protein: CASSLDGGLNIQYF. The CDR3 DNA sequence: TGTGCCAGCAGCTTGGATGGGGGATTAAACATTCAGTACTTC.

J is TRBJ2-7 and V is TRBV5-1, with 8 nucleotides matching TRBD2. Germline-derived CDR1 and CDR2 are SGHRS and YFSETQ. The CDR3 loop spans 15 amino acids. V dropped 4 bases and J dropped 2; count of bases not matched to a gene: 8. The chain's CDR3 is CASSALAGATYEQYF. The CDR3 DNA reads TGCGCCAGCAGCGCGCTAGCGGGCGCTACCTACGAGCAGTACTTC.

The chain uses TRBV9 and TRBJ2-7, with 7 bases aligning to TRBD2. J was trimmed by 2 bases and V by 4 bases; bases with no gene match: 6. This CDR3 has 14 amino acids. Looked up from germline, CDR1 is SGDLS and CDR2 is YYNGEE. As DNA, the CDR3 is TGTGCCAGCAGCCCGAGGGACTATACCTACGAGCAGTACTTC. It translates to CASSPRDYTYEQYF.

In its sample, this clonotype was seen a few times. The chain recombines TRBV5-1 with TRBJ2-7, with 11 bases lining up with TRBD2. There are 16 residues in the CDR3. Losses at the gene ends were 4 bases for V and 3 bases for J; bases not matched to a gene: 9. CDR1 is SGHRS and CDR2 is YFSETQ in the germline V gene. The CDR3 sequence is CASSPSLAGGGYEQYF. The CDR3 DNA reads as TGCGCCAGCAGCCCGAGTCTAGCGGGAGGAGGCTACGAGCAGTACTTC.

This chain connects TRBV7-6 to TRBJ2-2, with 10 bases aligning to TRBD2. This CDR3 region has 15 residues. CDR1 SGHVS and CDR2 FNYEAQ come from the germline V gene. The V gene end was trimmed by 5 bases and the J gene end by 5 bases; junction bases not matched to a gene: 5. CDR3 in DNA: TGTGCCAGCAGCAAAGCGGGAGGGGAAACCGGGGAGCTGTTTTTT. Translation: CASSKAGGETGELFF.

This clonotype came up a few times. The rearrangement links TRBV7-8 to TRBJ2-3; D might be TRBD2 (5 bases). Germline CDR1 and CDR2: SGHVS and FQNEAQ. This CDR3 has 14 residues. V lost 10 bases and J 0 bases, leaving 14 bases between the germline ends. CDR3 sequence: CATRGRPSTDTQYF. The CDR3 bases are TGTGCCACCCGAGGGAGACCCAGCACAGATACGCAGTATTTT.

This clonotype was found a few times. J is TRBJ2-5 and V is TRBV12-3 or TRBV12-4, with D perhaps TRBD2 (6 bases). Trimming shortened V by 7 bases and J by 9 bases, and 21 bases separated the two germline ends. The CDR3 has 14 amino acids. CDR3 nucleotides: TGTGCCAGCACTACCCGGGACCGCGGAGGGTCCCAGTACTTC. Translation: CASTTRDRGGSQYF.

V and J are TRBV6-5 and TRBJ2-4; 7 bases are shared with TRBD1. Trimming took 8 bases from V and 7 from J; bases not matched to a gene: 5. The V gene's germline CDR1 is MNHEY and CDR2 SVGAGI. This CDR3 has 12 amino acids. Here the CDR3 DNA reads TGTGCCAGCGGGGTCAGGGGGAACATTCAGTACTTC. Amino acids: CASGVRGNIQYF.

This clonotype showed up just a few times. The chain is built from TRBV5-6 and TRBJ2-7, with D maybe TRBD2 (6 bases). V was clipped by 4 bases and J by 10 bases, with 12 bases between them. CDR3 size: 11 residues. Germline CDR1 SGHDT, CDR2 YYEEEE. CDR3 sequence: CASSMGLSQYF. In DNA form, the CDR3 reads TGTGCCAGCAGCATGGGACTGTCACAGTACTTC.